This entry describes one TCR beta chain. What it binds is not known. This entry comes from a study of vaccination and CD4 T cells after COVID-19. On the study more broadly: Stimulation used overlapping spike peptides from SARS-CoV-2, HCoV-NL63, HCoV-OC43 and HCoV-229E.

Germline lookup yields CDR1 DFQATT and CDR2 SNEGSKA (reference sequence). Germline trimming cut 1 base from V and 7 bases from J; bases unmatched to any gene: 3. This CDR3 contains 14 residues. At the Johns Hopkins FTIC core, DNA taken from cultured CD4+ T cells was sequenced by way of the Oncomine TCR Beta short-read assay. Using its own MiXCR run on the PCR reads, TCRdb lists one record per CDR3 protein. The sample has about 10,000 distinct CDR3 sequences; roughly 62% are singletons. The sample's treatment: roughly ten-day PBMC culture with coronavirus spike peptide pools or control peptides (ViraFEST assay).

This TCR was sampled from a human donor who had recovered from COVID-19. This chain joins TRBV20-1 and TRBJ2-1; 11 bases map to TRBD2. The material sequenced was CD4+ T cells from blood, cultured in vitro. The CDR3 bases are TGCAGTGCTAGAGGCCTAGCGGGAGGTAATGAGCAGTTCTTC. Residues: CSARGLAGGNEQFF.